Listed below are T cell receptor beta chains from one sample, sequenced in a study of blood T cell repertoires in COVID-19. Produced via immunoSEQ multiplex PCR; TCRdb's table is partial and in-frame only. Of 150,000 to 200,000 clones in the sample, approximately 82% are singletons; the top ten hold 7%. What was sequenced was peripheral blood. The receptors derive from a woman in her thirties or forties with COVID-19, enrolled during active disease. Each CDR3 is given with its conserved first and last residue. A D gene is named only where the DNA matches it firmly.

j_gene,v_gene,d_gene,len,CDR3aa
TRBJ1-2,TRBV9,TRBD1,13,CASSVGQGYGYTF
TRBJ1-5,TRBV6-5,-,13,CASVEGNNQPQHF
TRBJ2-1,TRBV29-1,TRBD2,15,CSVDSSGGPKDEQFF
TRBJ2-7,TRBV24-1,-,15,CATSESGSFTYEQYF
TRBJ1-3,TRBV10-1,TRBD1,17,CASSEYRDSYSGNTIYF
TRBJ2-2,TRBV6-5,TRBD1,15,CASSTTGTGRGELFF
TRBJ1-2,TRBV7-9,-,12,CASSLGVYGYTF
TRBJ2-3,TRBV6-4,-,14,CASSEGASTDTQYF
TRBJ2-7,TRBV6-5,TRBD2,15,CASSSAGGGFYEQYF
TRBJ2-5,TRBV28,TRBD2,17,CASSSSGRGTGSETQYF
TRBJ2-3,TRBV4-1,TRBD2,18,CASSQAPGLAGPTDTQYF
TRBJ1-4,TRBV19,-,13,CASREPGAEKLFF
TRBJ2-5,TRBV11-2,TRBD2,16,CASSFGAGGIRETQYF
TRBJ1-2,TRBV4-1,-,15,CASSQAGQFADGYTF
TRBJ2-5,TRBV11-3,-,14,CASSLDSSSETQYF
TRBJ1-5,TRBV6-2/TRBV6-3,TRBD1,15,CASSYSKPWTGAQHF
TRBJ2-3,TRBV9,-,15,CASSSDRWGTDTQYF
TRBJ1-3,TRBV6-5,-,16,CASSYSMSSSGNTIYF
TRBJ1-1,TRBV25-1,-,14,CASSDDSGNTEAFF
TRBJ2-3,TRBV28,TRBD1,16,CASSYGTGGATDTQYF
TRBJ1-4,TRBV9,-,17,CASSPQGAGTSNEKLFF
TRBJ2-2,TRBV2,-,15,CASSDRSSDTGELFF
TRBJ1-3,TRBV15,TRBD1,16,CATIDKSGQGGNTIYF
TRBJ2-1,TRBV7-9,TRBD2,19,CASSRTGTSGNPSYNEQFF
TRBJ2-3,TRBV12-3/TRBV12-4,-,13,CASSLAGVDTQYF
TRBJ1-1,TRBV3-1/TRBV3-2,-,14,CASSQAGPGTEAFF
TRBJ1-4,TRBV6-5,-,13,CASVGGLFEKLFF
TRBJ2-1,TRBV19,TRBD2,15,CASSIRAGGPNEQFF
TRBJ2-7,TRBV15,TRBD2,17,CATSRDPTSGRGDEQYF
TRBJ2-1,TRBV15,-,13,CATSRAVYNEQFF
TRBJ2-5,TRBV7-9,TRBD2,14,CASSLTSGGETQYF
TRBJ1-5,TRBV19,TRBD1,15,CASSRDRGINQPQHF
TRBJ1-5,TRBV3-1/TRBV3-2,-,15,CASSSGGVRRQPQHF
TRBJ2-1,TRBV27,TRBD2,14,CASRWDSGRGEQFF
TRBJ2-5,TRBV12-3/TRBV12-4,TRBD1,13,CASRYRGQETQYF
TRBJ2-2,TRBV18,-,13,CASSRGQTGELFF
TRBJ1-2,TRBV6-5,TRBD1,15,CASSPTETGGNGYTF
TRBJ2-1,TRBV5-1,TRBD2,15,CASSPIVREGDEQFF
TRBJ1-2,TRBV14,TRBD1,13,CASSPLQGAGYTF
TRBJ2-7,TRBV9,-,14,CASSVVASSHEQYF
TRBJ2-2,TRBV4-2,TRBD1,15,CASSPGQGNTGELFF
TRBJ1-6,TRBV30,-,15,CAWVSRTTGNSPLHF
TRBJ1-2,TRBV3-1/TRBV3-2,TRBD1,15,CASSQTHWTGDGYTF
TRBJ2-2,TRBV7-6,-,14,CASSFSGGSGELFF
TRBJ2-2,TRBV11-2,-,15,CASSLTQGVAGELFF